This T cell receptor beta chain appears in the sequencing data of a study of OX40 agonist ivuxolimab in advanced cancers. As for the study in general: An agonistic anti-OX40 (CD134) antibody, ivuxolimab, was used to treat the patients. Findings and caveats of the study: Not determined was the antigen specificity of the expanded peripheral T cells.

This table comes from immunoSEQ multiplex PCR, and its TCRdb copy is limited to in-frame clones, with some not included. The sample shows about 58,000 clones, more than 75% of them seen only once. As for this clone: What it binds is not known.

The sequencing here drew on CD4+ or CD8+ T cells sorted from blood, taken in a trial of the OX40 agonist ivuxolimab. This sequence originates from an adult with an advanced solid tumor such as melanoma, head and neck, liver or kidney cancer.

This CDR3 is CASKGRGQGSRETQYF. The CDR3 bases are TGTGCCAGCAAGGGTCGCGGACAGGGGTCTAGGGAGACCCAGTACTTC. The rearrangement joins TRBV28 to TRBJ2-5, with TRBD1 matching 9 bases. Germline CDR1 MDHEN, CDR2 SYDVKM. This CDR3 contains 16 residues. V was pared by 7 bases and J by 5 bases, with 14 bases of the junction left unmatched.